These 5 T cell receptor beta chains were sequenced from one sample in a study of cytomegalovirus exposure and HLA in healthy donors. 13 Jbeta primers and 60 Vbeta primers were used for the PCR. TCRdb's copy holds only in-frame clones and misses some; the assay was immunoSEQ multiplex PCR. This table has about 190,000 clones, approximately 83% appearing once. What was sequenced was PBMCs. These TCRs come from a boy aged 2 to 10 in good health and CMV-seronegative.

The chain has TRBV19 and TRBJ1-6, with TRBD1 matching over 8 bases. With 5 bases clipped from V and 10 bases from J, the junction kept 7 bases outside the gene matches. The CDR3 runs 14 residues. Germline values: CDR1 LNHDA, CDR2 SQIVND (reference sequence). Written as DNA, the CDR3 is TGTGCCAGTAGTCCCGGACAGGGAGGGTCACCCCTCCACTTT. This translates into CASSPGQGGSPLHF.

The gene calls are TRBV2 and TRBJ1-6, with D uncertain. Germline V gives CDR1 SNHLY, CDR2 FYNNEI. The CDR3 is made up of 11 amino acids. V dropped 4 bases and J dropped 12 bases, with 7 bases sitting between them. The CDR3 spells CASSGVRPLHF. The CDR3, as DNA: TGTGCCAGCAGTGGCGTTCGACCCCTCCACTTT.

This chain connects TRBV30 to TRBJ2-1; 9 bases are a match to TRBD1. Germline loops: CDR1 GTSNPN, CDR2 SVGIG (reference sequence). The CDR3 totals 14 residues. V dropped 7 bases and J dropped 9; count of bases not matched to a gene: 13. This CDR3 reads CALTGTGPLGEQFF. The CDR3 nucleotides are TGTGCCTTAACCGGGACAGGGCCTTTGGGTGAGCAGTTCTTC.

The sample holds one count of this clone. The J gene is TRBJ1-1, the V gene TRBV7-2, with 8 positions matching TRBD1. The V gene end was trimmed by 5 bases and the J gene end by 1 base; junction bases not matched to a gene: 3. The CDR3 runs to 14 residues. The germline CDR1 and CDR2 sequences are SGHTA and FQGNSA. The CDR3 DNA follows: TGTGCCAGCAGCCCGGACAGGGCGAACACTGAAGCTTTCTTT. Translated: CASSPDRANTEAFF.

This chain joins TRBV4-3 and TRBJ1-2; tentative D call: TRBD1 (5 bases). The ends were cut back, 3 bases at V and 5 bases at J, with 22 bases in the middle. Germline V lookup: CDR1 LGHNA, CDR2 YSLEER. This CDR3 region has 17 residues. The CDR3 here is CASSHDEKSGNYYGYTF. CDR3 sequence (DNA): TGCGCCAGCAGCCACGACGAAAAATCAGGGAATTATTATGGCTACACCTTC.